Presented here are 14 T cell receptor beta chains from one specimen sequenced in a study of blood T cell repertoires in COVID-19. Assay: immunoSEQ multiplex PCR; the TCRdb copy retains only in-frame clones and omits some. The table has fewer than 200,000 clones, around four fifths seen once; the top ten hold nearly 4.5%. Sequenced material: PBMCs or T cells enriched from blood (not recorded which). The receptors stem from a woman between 45 and 60 years old who had recovered from COVID-19.

V usage is TRBV19 and J usage is TRBJ1-4, with TRBD1 matching 8 bases. The CDR3 is 13 amino acids. CDR1 is LNHDA and CDR2 is SQIVND in the germline V gene (reference sequence). With V trimmed by 5 bases and J by 9 bases, 5 bases remained unmatched. The CDR3: CASSEGQAQKLFF. In nucleotides, the CDR3 is TGTGCCAGTAGTGAGGGACAGGCCCAAAAACTGTTTTTT.

The chain employs TRBV5-6 and TRBJ2-7; D is unclear. The CDR3 is 12 amino acids. V gave up 5 bases and J gave up 7 bases, with 13 bases separating them. Germline-derived CDR1 and CDR2 are SGHDT and YYEEEE. DNA for the CDR3: TGTGCCAGCAGGGCGGCCCGAGGAGAGCAGTACGTC. Amino acids: CASRAARGEQYV.

This clone was detected only a few times. The DNA of the CDR3 is TGTGCCAGTAGTATAACCTCCCAATCCAGGGGCCAAGAGACCCAGTACTTC. This sequence encodes CASSITSQSRGQETQYF. V usage is TRBV19 and J usage is TRBJ2-5; maybe TRBD1 (6 bases). This CDR3 has 17 amino acids. V lost 2 bases to trimming and J lost 1 base, with 17 bases between them. Germline CDR1 is LNHDA and CDR2 is SQIVND (reference sequence).

The rearrangement uses TRBV2 and TRBJ1-4; unclear D gene. Germline CDR1 reads SNHLY; CDR2 reads FYNNEI. V lost 6 bases, J lost 5 bases, and 13 bases lay in between. This CDR3 contains 14 residues. CDR3 sequence (DNA): TGTGCCAGCAGGGCCGCCCGCTTGAATGAAAAACTGTTTTTT. This translates into CASRAARLNEKLFF.

This clone was seen a few times. J is TRBJ1-5 and V is TRBV7-8; weak D call: TRBD1 (6 bases). CDR1 and CDR2 (germline): SGHVS, FQNEAQ. Trimming took 0 bases from V and 6 from J, leaving 12 bases between them. The CDR3 is made up of 15 amino acids. CDR3 protein: CASSLAGAGTQPQHF. The CDR3 DNA sequence: TGTGCCAGCAGCTTAGCGGGGGCAGGGACTCAGCCCCAGCATTTT.

The rearrangement links TRBV6-5 to TRBJ1-2; possibly TRBD1 for D (6 bases). Germline V CDR1 and CDR2: MNHEY, SVGAGI. The CDR3 spans 13 residues. Trimming shortened V by 5 bases and J by 9 bases, and 16 bases separated the two germline ends. The CDR3 DNA follows: TGTGCCAGCAGTCCGGGACAACCAAGGAGCTACACCTTC. As protein: CASSPGQPRSYTF.

The chain is built from TRBV4-1 and TRBJ1-4; TRBD1 matches 9 bases. Germline loops: CDR1 MGHRA, CDR2 YSYEKL. This CDR3 has 16 amino acids. Germline trimming cut 0 bases from V and 8 bases from J; bases unmatched to any gene: 7. CDR3 amino acids: CASSQDWGQGDEKLFF. As DNA, the CDR3 is TGCGCCAGCAGCCAAGATTGGGGACAGGGTGACGAAAAACTGTTTTTT.

The chain is built from TRBV7-2 and TRBJ2-1; D possibly corresponds to TRBD2 (5 bases). Trimming left V 1 base short and J 5 bases short, with 12 bases between. The CDR3 totals 15 residues. The germline V gene has CDR1 SGHTA and CDR2 FQGNSA. The CDR3 is CASSLVWTGDNEQFF. In DNA, the CDR3 is TGTGCCAGCAGCTTAGTGTGGACTGGAGACAATGAGCAGTTCTTC.

The chain joins TRBV2 to TRBJ2-1, with D perhaps matching TRBD2 (5 bases). The V end was cut by 6 bases, the J end by 7 bases, with 19 bases between. Germline V gene lookup returns CDR1 SNHLY and CDR2 FYNNEI. The CDR3 loop spans 15 amino acids. The DNA for the CDR3 is TGTGCCAGCAGGTTGGGCGGCCTAAGGGAGAATGAGCAGTTCTTC. Translated, it gives CASRLGGLRENEQFF.

The chain employs TRBV12-3 or TRBV12-4 and TRBJ1-2; tentatively, D is TRBD1 (6 bases). The V and J ends lost 6 bases and 8 bases respectively, with 16 bases between them. This CDR3 comprises 13 residues. CDR3 sequence reads: CASSPQGARGYTF. CDR3 DNA: TGTGCCAGCAGCCCACAGGGAGCGAGGGGCTACACCTTC.

V and J are TRBV5-1 and TRBJ1-1; no reliable D call. CDR1 and CDR2 from the germline V gene are SGHRS and YFSETQ. V was shortened by 7 bases and J by 6 bases, with 13 bases between the two germline ends. The CDR3 runs 12 residues. In DNA, the CDR3 is TGCGCCAGCGGGCGGGAGGGCGCTGAAGCTTTCTTT. This sequence encodes CASGREGAEAFF.

CDR3 sequence: CASSPSSMTTLGGNIQYF. DNA of the CDR3: TGTGCCAGCTCACCAAGCTCCATGACGACCCTGGGGGGAAACATTCAGTACTTC. This rearrangement joins TRBV18 to TRBJ2-4, with D possibly being TRBD2 (6 bases). The V gene lost 2 bases and the J gene lost 6 bases, with 23 bases spanning the gap. The CDR3 has 18 amino acids. CDR1 and CDR2 (germline): KGHSH, LQKENI. The full variable domain, completed using reference TRBV18 and TRBJ2-4, is NAGVMQNPRHLVRRRGQEARLRCSPMKGHSHVYWYRQLPEEGLKFMVYLQKENIIDESGMPKERFSAEFPKEGPSILRIQQVVRGDSAAYFCASSPSSMTTLGGNIQYFGAGTRLSVL.

The J gene is TRBJ2-2, the V gene TRBV7-8; D is possibly TRBD1 (6 bases). Deletions cut 5 bases from V and 4 bases from J, with 11 bases between. In germline, CDR1 is SGHVS, CDR2 FQNEAQ. This CDR3 is 14 amino acids long. DNA for the CDR3: TGTGCCAGCAGCCCGGGACAAACCACCGGGGAGCTGTTTTTT. Translated, it gives CASSPGQTTGELFF.

The chain recombines TRBV9 with TRBJ1-5; no firm D call. The V end was cut by 3 bases, the J end by 2 bases, with 9 bases between. Germline CDR1 and CDR2: SGDLS and YYNGEE. The length of the CDR3 is 14 residues. DNA of the CDR3: TGTGCCAGCAGCGATGTCGAGCGCAATCAGCCCCAGCATTTT. Translation gives CASSDVERNQPQHF. The full variable domain, with the rest looked up from reference TRBV9 and TRBJ1-5, is DSGVTQTPKHLITATGQRVTLRCSPRSGDLSVYWYQQSLDQGLQFLIQYYNGEERAKGNILERFSAQQFPDLHSELNLSSLELGDSALYFCASSDVERNQPQHFGDGTRLSIL.